Listed below are T cell receptor beta chains from one sample, sequenced in a study of Graves' ophthalmopathy and Graves' hyperthyroidism. TCRdb independently ran MiXCR on the multiplex PCR reads; one entry per CDR3 protein. The repertoire includes 340,000 or so distinct CDR3 sequences, roughly 15% of them detected once, and 9% to 15% sits in the top ten. Source material: peripheral blood. The receptors derive from an adult man with Graves' ophthalmopathy. The CDR3 runs from the conserved cysteine through the conserved F or W. D genes are given only for firm matches. Only part of the rows carry a size: once, few, many, or a class if the clone is expanded.

D gene: .; J gene: TRBJ1-5; clone size: .; V gene: TRBV20-1; CDR3 DNA: TGCAGTGCCGAACAGGGCTATAATCAGCCCCAGCATTTT; CDR3 protein: CSAEQGYNQPQHF
D gene: .; J gene: TRBJ2-6; clone size: many; V gene: TRBV7-3; CDR3 DNA: TGTGCCAGCAGCTTAATTAGTCTCGGTATCCGGATCTCTGGGGCCAACGTCCTGACTTTC; CDR3 protein: CASSLISLGIRISGANVLTF
D gene: TRBD2; J gene: TRBJ2-5; clone size: .; V gene: TRBV12-3/TRBV12-4; CDR3 DNA: TGTGCCAGCAGTTTGTTTGCGGGGGGCAAGAGTCAAGAGACCCAGTACTTC; CDR3 protein: CASSLFAGGKSQETQYF
D gene: TRBD1; J gene: TRBJ1-1; clone size: many; V gene: TRBV13; CDR3 DNA: TGTGCCAGCAGCGCCGGGGACAGGTTGAACACTGAAGCTTTCTTT; CDR3 protein: CASSAGDRLNTEAFF
D gene: TRBD1; J gene: TRBJ1-1; clone size: many; V gene: TRBV11-2; CDR3 DNA: TGTGCCAGCAGCCCAGGACAGGGGATGAACACTGAAGCTTTCTTT; CDR3 protein: CASSPGQGMNTEAFF
D gene: .; J gene: TRBJ2-7; clone size: many; V gene: TRBV29-1; CDR3 DNA: TGCAGCGTTGAAGATCTGAGGTACGAGCAGTACTTC; CDR3 protein: CSVEDLRYEQYF
D gene: TRBD2; J gene: TRBJ2-5; clone size: once; V gene: TRBV12-3/TRBV12-4; CDR3 DNA: TGTGCCAGCAGTCGCTCGTTAGCGGGAGTCATGGAGACCCAGTACTTC; CDR3 protein: CASSRSLAGVMETQYF
D gene: .; J gene: TRBJ1-2; clone size: few; V gene: TRBV5-5; CDR3 DNA: TGTGCCAGCAGCTTGTATAGTGGTGGGGAAGGCTACACCTTC; CDR3 protein: CASSLYSGGEGYTF
D gene: .; J gene: TRBJ1-1; clone size: many; V gene: TRBV19; CDR3 DNA: TGTGCCAGTAGTATGCGAGACACTGAAGCTTTCTTT; CDR3 protein: CASSMRDTEAFF
D gene: TRBD1; J gene: TRBJ2-5; clone size: many; V gene: TRBV6-1; CDR3 DNA: TGTGCCAGCAGGAACCACTTCCGGACAGGGGACCTTAAGGGGTTTTCGGAGACCCAGTACTTC; CDR3 protein: CASRNHFRTGDLKGFSETQYF
D gene: .; J gene: TRBJ2-1; clone size: many; V gene: TRBV11-2; CDR3 DNA: TGTGCCAGCAGCAATCCACCACCTGAGCAGTTCTTC; CDR3 protein: CASSNPPPEQFF
D gene: TRBD1; J gene: TRBJ1-2; clone size: .; V gene: TRBV12-3/TRBV12-4; CDR3 DNA: TGTGCCAGCAGCATGACAGGGGGCGGTTGGGGCTACACCTTC; CDR3 protein: CASSMTGGGWGYTF
D gene: .; J gene: TRBJ2-7; clone size: many; V gene: TRBV14; CDR3 DNA: TGTGCCAGCAGCCAACTGGACAGCGTGGAGCAGTACTTC; CDR3 protein: CASSQLDSVEQYF
D gene: .; J gene: TRBJ1-2; clone size: many; V gene: TRBV7-3; CDR3 DNA: TGTGCCAGCAGCTTCGGGGATCTCGGGGATGGCTACACCTTC; CDR3 protein: CASSFGDLGDGYTF
D gene: .; J gene: TRBJ1-5; clone size: many; V gene: TRBV19; CDR3 DNA: TGTGCCAGTAGTATGGGGCAGAATAGCAATCAGCCCCAGCATTTT; CDR3 protein: CASSMGQNSNQPQHF
D gene: .; J gene: TRBJ2-7; clone size: .; V gene: TRBV7-2; CDR3 DNA: TGTGCCAGCAGCGCGGGCCTGGCCGACCCTTGGTACTTC; CDR3 protein: CASSAGLADPWYF
D gene: .; J gene: TRBJ1-1; clone size: many; V gene: TRBV6-2/TRBV6-3; CDR3 DNA: TGTGCCAGCAGTTCAAAACTAACAGTAGGCACTGAAGCTTTCTTT; CDR3 protein: CASSSKLTVGTEAFF
D gene: TRBD1; J gene: TRBJ2-7; clone size: many; V gene: TRBV9; CDR3 DNA: TGTGCCAGCAGCGTAGGGGACAGGGGCTCCTACGAGCAGTACTTC; CDR3 protein: CASSVGDRGSYEQYF
D gene: TRBD2; J gene: TRBJ2-2; clone size: many; V gene: TRBV11-2; CDR3 DNA: TGTGCCAGCAGCTTAGAGGGACTAGCGGTCGGGGAGCTGTTTTTT; CDR3 protein: CASSLEGLAVGELFF
D gene: .; J gene: TRBJ2-7; clone size: many; V gene: TRBV12-3/TRBV12-4; CDR3 DNA: TGTGCCAGCAAGAGGGGCACGATCTCCTACGAGCAGTACTTC; CDR3 protein: CASKRGTISYEQYF